The 27 T cell receptor beta chains listed next were all sequenced from one sample in a study of T cell responses to AZD1222 COVID-19 vaccine. Using immunoSEQ multiplex PCR, the repertoire was profiled, and TCRdb retains in-frame clones only, with some absent. The sample shows roughly 100,000 clones, more than 85% of them seen only once. This specimen was peripheral blood, taken on day 0 of AZD1222 vaccination. The receptors shown here come from an adult in good health.

The gene calls are TRBV11-3 and TRBJ2-3, with a possible D match to TRBD2 (6 bases). Germline lookup yields CDR1 SGHNT and CDR2 YENEEA. Trimming took off 5 bases at V and 2 bases at J, with 11 bases between the two ends. CDR3 length: 14 amino acids. CDR3 sequence: CASSRDLNTDTQYF. Here the CDR3 DNA reads TGTGCCAGCAGCCGGGACTTAAACACAGATACGCAGTATTTT.

CDR3 loop: CASSRGLAHEQFF. The CDR3 DNA reads as TGTGCCAGCAGCCGAGGGCTAGCCCATGAGCAGTTCTTC. This chain uses TRBV11-3 with TRBJ2-1; tentatively, D is TRBD2 (5 bases). V lost 5 bases to trimming and J lost 8 bases, with 13 bases between them. Germline lookup yields CDR1 SGHNT and CDR2 YENEEA. The length of the CDR3 is 13 residues. The variable domain in full, completed from reference TRBV11-3 and TRBJ2-1, reads EAGVVQSPRYKIIEKKQPVAFWCNPISGHNTLYWYLQNLGQGPELLIRYENEEAVDDSQLPKDRFSAERLKGVDSTLKIQPAELGDSAVYLCASSRGLAHEQFFGPGTRLTVL.

This clone came up once. This chain connects TRBV10-1 to TRBJ1-1; D unresolved. CDR3 length: 16 amino acids. Germline loops: CDR1 WNHNN, CDR2 SYGVQD (reference sequence). Trimming shortened V by 2 bases and J by 3 bases, and 16 bases separated the two germline ends. The CDR3 reads CASSEGLSTVDTEAFF. The CDR3, as DNA: TGCGCCAGCAGTGAGGGTCTTAGCACCGTGGACACTGAAGCTTTCTTT.

The J gene is TRBJ1-6, the V gene TRBV28, with 9 positions matching TRBD1. Losses at the gene ends were 7 bases for V and 5 bases for J; bases not matched to a gene: 3. CDR1 and CDR2 (germline): MDHEN, SYDVKM. The CDR3 covers 14 residues. CDR3 amino acids: CASNRGLNNSPLHF. The CDR3 DNA reads as TGTGCCAGCAACAGGGGGCTGAATAATTCACCCCTCCACTTT.

In this sample, this clone turned up a few times. This rearrangement joins TRBV6-2 or TRBV6-3 to TRBJ2-5; the D is unclear. V lost 5 bases, J lost 5 bases, and 18 bases lay in between. Looked up from germline, CDR1 is MNHEY and CDR2 is SVGEGT. CDR3 length: 15 residues. The CDR3 nucleotides are TGTGCCAGCAGTCGGTTTTCGGGCGGCGTGGAGACCCAGTACTTC. It translates to CASSRFSGGVETQYF.

The chain combines TRBV7-8 with TRBJ2-5; tentatively, D is TRBD1 (6 bases). The CDR3 sequence is 16 residues long. CDR1 SGHVS and CDR2 FQNEAQ come from the germline V gene. Trimming removed 1 base from V and 2 bases from J, with 14 bases in between. CDR3 loop: CASSLDGRGGQETQYF. As DNA, the CDR3 is TGTGCCAGCAGCTTAGACGGCAGGGGCGGGCAAGAGACCCAGTACTTC. The full variable domain, with the rest looked up from reference TRBV7-8 and TRBJ2-5, is GAGVSQSPRYKVAKRGQDVALRCDPISGHVSLFWYQQALGQGPEFLTYFQNEAQLDKSGLPSDRFFAERPEGSVSTLKIQRTQQEDSAVYLCASSLDGRGGQETQYFGPGTRLLVL.

The chain employs TRBV9 and TRBJ1-2, with TRBD1 matching 7 bases. The CDR3 runs 17 residues. CDR1 is SGDLS, CDR2 YYNGEE, per germline. With 0 bases clipped from V and 7 bases from J, the junction kept 15 bases outside the gene matches. The CDR3 here is CASSVVRGGGVRSGYTF. The CDR3, as DNA: TGTGCCAGCAGCGTAGTCCGAGGGGGCGGCGTTCGTTCTGGCTACACCTTC.

The V and J genes are TRBV6-2 or TRBV6-3 and TRBJ1-5, with D perhaps matching TRBD1 (5 bases). The V gene lost 2 bases and the J gene lost 5 bases, with 7 bases spanning the gap. The CDR3 extends over 13 amino acids. CDR1 and CDR2 (germline): MNHEY, SVGEGT. CDR3 region: CASSYVGDQPQHF. In DNA, the CDR3 is TGTGCCAGCAGTTACGTAGGGGATCAGCCCCAGCATTTT.

This clone was seen a single time. The chain joins TRBV5-1 to TRBJ2-1, with 9 bases that match TRBD1. This CDR3 contains 14 residues. The V gene end was trimmed by 2 bases and the J gene end by 4 bases; junction bases not matched to a gene: 1. Looked up from germline, CDR1 is SGHRS and CDR2 is YFSETQ. The DNA of the CDR3 is TGCGCCAGCAGCTTCGGACAGGGGTACAATGAGCAGTTCTTC. Its translation is CASSFGQGYNEQFF.

This clone showed up just once. V and J are TRBV7-9 and TRBJ1-1; 7 bases match TRBD1. This CDR3 has 15 residues. Germline V lookup: CDR1 SEHNR, CDR2 FQNEAQ (reference sequence). V lost 1 base and J lost 11; bases outside the gene matches: 13. The CDR3 nucleotides read TGTGCCAGCAGCTTAGAACCCAGAGGGGGCCTGAGGGCTTTCTTT. As protein: CASSLEPRGGLRAFF.

The chain has TRBV11-2 and TRBJ2-7; 7 bases map to TRBD1. This CDR3 has 17 amino acids. After removal of 5 bases from V and 0 bases from J, the junction contained 13 bases not matched to a gene. Per the germline V gene, CDR1 is SGHAT and CDR2 is FQNNGV. The CDR3 sequence: CASSGLVMGQRSYEQYF. As DNA, the CDR3 is TGTGCCAGCAGCGGGTTGGTGATGGGACAGCGCTCCTACGAGCAGTACTTC.

This chain uses TRBV7-8 with TRBJ1-4, with TRBD1 matching over 8 bases. V lost 4 bases, J lost 5 bases, and 6 bases stayed unmatched. This CDR3 spans 15 amino acids. From germline, CDR1 is SGHVS and CDR2 FQNEAQ. CDR3 sequence (DNA): TGTGCCAGCAGCTACGCCCGGACAGGGAATGAAAAACTGTTTTTT. Its protein product is CASSYARTGNEKLFF.

The V gene is TRBV11-3, the J gene TRBJ2-2; TRBD1 matches at 9 bases. This CDR3 region has 15 residues. Germline V gene lookup returns CDR1 SGHNT and CDR2 YENEEA. Germline trimming cut 5 bases from V and 3 bases from J; bases unmatched to any gene: 4. The CDR3 here is CASSRDRVDTGELFF. CDR3 nucleotide sequence: TGTGCCAGCAGCAGGGACAGGGTAGACACCGGGGAGCTGTTTTTT.

The chain couples TRBV28 to TRBJ1-3, with unresolved D. Per the germline V gene, CDR1 is MDHEN and CDR2 is SYDVKM. With 6 bases removed from V and 0 bases from J, the gap between germline ends came to 12 bases. The CDR3 length is 15 residues. CDR3 in amino acids: CASSLATTSGNTIYF. The CDR3 DNA is TGTGCCAGCAGCTTAGCCACTACCTCTGGAAACACCATATATTTT.

This clone was seen a single time. The chain combines TRBV6-5 with TRBJ1-1; 8 bases map to TRBD1. CDR1 is MNHEY, CDR2 SVGAGI, per germline. The CDR3 contains 13 residues. V trimming: 6 bases; J trimming: 9 bases; junction bases outside the gene matches: 9. In DNA form, the CDR3 reads TGTGCCAGCAGCCACGACAGGGGTGGGCAAGCTTTCTTT. Translating gives CASSHDRGGQAFF.

The V call is TRBV19, the J call TRBJ2-7, with TRBD1 matching over 10 bases. CDR1 is LNHDA, CDR2 SQIVND, per germline (reference sequence). This CDR3 contains 15 residues. Unmatched junction bases numbered 10, after V lost 5 bases and J lost 6 bases. CDR3 loop: CASSPTSGTGVEQYF. For the CDR3, the DNA is TGTGCCAGTAGTCCGACATCCGGGACAGGGGTCGAGCAGTACTTC.

This clone was counted a single time. This chain connects TRBV2 to TRBJ2-1; possible D gene TRBD2, 6 bases. The CDR3 runs to 16 residues. CDR1 and CDR2 from the germline V gene are SNHLY and FYNNEI. V lost 6 bases to trimming and J lost 6 bases, with 21 bases between them. This CDR3 is CASRSNPGLASNEQFF. CDR3 in DNA: TGTGCCAGCAGGTCCAACCCGGGACTTGCGTCCAATGAGCAGTTCTTC.

The rearrangement joins TRBV19 to TRBJ2-5; D may be TRBD1 or TRBD2 (7 bases each). The CDR3 length is 14 residues. With 7 bases removed from V and 7 bases from J, the gap between germline ends came to 19 bases. Germline V lookup: CDR1 LNHDA, CDR2 SQIVND (reference sequence). Here the CDR3 DNA reads TGTGCCAGTACCCAAACAGGGGAGGGAAGGACCCAGTACTTC. As protein: CASTQTGEGRTQYF. Combining the CDR3 with reference TRBV19 and TRBJ2-5 gives the whole variable domain DGGITQSPKYLFRKEGQNVTLSCEQNLNHDAMYWYRQDPGQGLRLIYYSQIVNDFQKGDIAEGYSVSREKKESFPLTVTSAQKNPTAFYLCASTQTGEGRTQYFGPGTRLLVL.

The chain joins TRBV9 to TRBJ2-5; D tentatively reads TRBD1 or TRBD2 (7 bases each). CDR1 and CDR2 from the germline V gene are SGDLS and YYNGEE. Deletions cut 4 bases from V and 1 base from J, with 14 bases between. The CDR3 has 15 residues. CDR3 DNA sequence: TGTGCCAGCAGCCAGGGGGGGGCGGGCCAAGAGACCCAGTACTTC. It specifies CASSQGGAGQETQYF. The variable domain in full, with the rest retrieved from reference TRBV9 and TRBJ2-5, is DSGVTQTPKHLITATGQRVTLRCSPRSGDLSVYWYQQSLDQGLQFLIQYYNGEERAKGNILERFSAQQFPDLHSELNLSSLELGDSALYFCASSQGGAGQETQYFGPGTRLLVL.

V and J are TRBV20-1 and TRBJ2-7; D gene ambiguous. This CDR3 has 13 amino acids. Between the trimmed V and J ends, which lost 3 bases and 1 base, there was a span of 10 bases. CDR1 and CDR2 (germline): DFQATT, SNEGSKA (reference sequence). CDR3: CSASLQQSYEQYF. In DNA, the CDR3 is TGCAGTGCTAGTCTACAACAGTCCTACGAGCAGTACTTC.

The gene calls are TRBV7-9 and TRBJ1-2; D is ambiguous. The CDR3 is 16 residues long. The germline V gene has CDR1 SEHNR and CDR2 FQNEAQ (reference sequence). Trimming stripped 5 bases from V and 6 bases from J, with 22 bases between. DNA for the CDR3: TGTGCCAGCAGCACCCCGGCGGCAGTGAGGGTGGATGGCTACACCTTC. This encodes CASSTPAAVRVDGYTF.

CDR3 in DNA: TGCGCCAGCAGCTTGGTATCTGGGGGCGCCTACGAGCAGTACTTC. Protein: CASSLVSGGAYEQYF. The genes are TRBV5-1 and TRBJ2-7; D is possibly TRBD1 (6 bases). This CDR3 spans 15 amino acids. Germline assignment: CDR1 SGHRS and CDR2 YFSETQ. Trimming stripped 0 bases from V and 2 bases from J, with 12 bases between.

The rearrangement joins TRBV7-2 to TRBJ2-3; the D is unclear. The CDR3 spans 13 residues. V was trimmed by 1 base and J by 6 bases, leaving 8 bases between them. Germline CDR1 and CDR2: SGHTA and FQGNSA. The DNA of the CDR3 is TGTGCCAGCAGCTTAGGGAGTCGTGATACGCAGTATTTT. It codes for CASSLGSRDTQYF.

The V gene is TRBV5-1, the J gene TRBJ2-2; D remains unclear. The CDR3 covers 13 residues. Germline CDR1 and CDR2: SGHRS and YFSETQ. V was cut by 2 bases and J by 2 bases, with 4 bases left in between. The CDR3 sequence: CASSLRNTGELFF. The CDR3 DNA reads TGCGCCAGCAGCTTAAGAAACACCGGGGAGCTGTTTTTT.

The CDR3 DNA follows: TGTGCCAGCAGTGAAGGCGGACAGGGGGCCAGAAACACCATATATTTT. Its translation is CASSEGGQGARNTIYF. The chain recombines TRBV6-1 with TRBJ1-3, with 11 nucleotides matching TRBD1. Germline V lookup: CDR1 MNHNS, CDR2 SASEGT. CDR3 length: 16 residues. V trimming: 1 base; J trimming: 5 bases; junction bases outside the gene matches: 4.

The rearrangement joins TRBV2 to TRBJ2-2; 7 nucleotides match TRBD1. The V gene end was trimmed by 0 bases and the J gene end by 3 bases; junction bases not matched to a gene: 1. Germline CDR1 is SNHLY and CDR2 is FYNNEI. CDR3 size: 15 residues. The CDR3 sequence: CASSEAQGYTGELFF. CDR3 in DNA: TGTGCCAGCAGTGAAGCACAGGGGTACACCGGGGAGCTGTTTTTT.

This chain joins TRBV30 and TRBJ2-1; 11 bases match TRBD2. The J segment lost 9 bases and the V segment lost 2 bases, leaving 12 bases of the junction unmatched. Germline values: CDR1 GTSNPN, CDR2 SVGIG (reference sequence). CDR3 size: 16 residues. The CDR3 spells CAWSFKTSGDPREQFF. As DNA, the CDR3 is TGTGCCTGGAGTTTCAAGACTAGCGGGGATCCTCGTGAGCAGTTCTTC.